This T cell receptor (beta chain) was profiled in a study of beta chain features in type 1 diabetes. For the study at large: Sorted cells from all samples, numbering roughly 100,000,000, were examined. Findings and limits, study-wide: Shortening that was moderate but significant affected the TCRB CDR3s of Type 1 diabetes patients in all four CD4+ subsets. The naive, central memory and Treg TCRB repertoires of patients appeared to be more similar to one another than those of healthy donors.

This clone was seen a few times. Its antigen is not identified. V shed 5 bases and J shed 1 base, with 20 bases lying between them. Germline CDR1 is SEHNR and CDR2 is FQNEAQ (reference sequence). The CDR3 length is 17 residues. cDNA synthesis used the whole RNA isolate, giving expressed TCRB sequences. Sequenced by immunoSEQ multiplex PCR; TCRdb stores in-frame clones only, minus some. The data hold hundreds of thousands of clones, with around 15% observed a single time. The source material was naive CD4+ T cells from blood. The J gene is TRBJ2-5, the V gene TRBV7-9; no reliable D call. The sequence came from a man younger than 35 with type 1 diabetes. The CDR3 DNA follows: TGTGCCAGCAGCCGCGCCTATCAACAGACAAGCCAAGAGACCCAGTACTTC. This gives the protein CASSRAYQQTSQETQYF.